This entry describes one T cell receptor beta chain. Germline loops: CDR1 MDHEN, CDR2 SYDVKM. Trimming shortened V by 4 bases and J by 4 bases, and 13 bases separated the two germline ends. The CDR3 is 15 residues long. Original handling: Reference gene primer amplification yielded estimated nucleated cell counts. Sequencing was performed with immunoSEQ multiplex PCR; in TCRdb, only in-frame clones are kept and a portion is missing. V and J calls and clone size follow that table, whereas D and trimming were derived from the DNA. The sample lists 150,000 to 180,000 clones, around 79% seen once, with 1.5% to 2% in the top ten. This sample was taken from a study of blood T cell repertoires in COVID-19. About the research overall: Sites in the United States, Italy and Spain provided acute and convalescent COVID-19 samples. The analysed material was cDNA or gDNA that came from T cells, B-cell-depleted T cells, or PBMCs.

Sequencing was done on a sample of peripheral blood. The rearrangement links TRBV28 to TRBJ1-4, with D perhaps TRBD1 (5 bases). The source of this sequence is a man of 80 years or more with acute or convalescent COVID-19. The CDR3 reads CASSSSGGLNEKLFF. CDR3 bases: TGTGCCAGCAGTTCCTCGGGGGGACTTAATGAAAAACTGTTTTTT. Filled out from reference TRBV28 and TRBJ1-4, the complete variable domain reads DVKVTQSSRYLVKRTGEKVFLECVQDMDHENMFWYRQDPGLGLRLIYFSYDVKMKEKGDIPEGYSVSREKKERFSLILESASTNQTSMYLCASSSSGGLNEKLFFGSGTQLSVL.